This entry concerns a single TCR beta chain. This receptor's antigen is unknown. The input lacks base qualities; no much larger clone sits a single base away. This sample was taken from a study of cytomegalovirus exposure and HLA in healthy donors listed by TCRdb under 2017. About the investigation overall: An earlier analysis of some 500 of the donors reported 250 to 300 Gb of sequence data and some 120 million unique TCR beta sequences from 150 million to 200 million T cells. The study aimed to test whether cataloging public T cell receptors could reveal signatures of past pathogen exposure. A later genetic analysis used genome-wide SNP genotypes for about 60% of the roughly 670 donors, treating that subset as a discovery cohort. Class I and class II HLA loci were covered by the typing at four-digit resolution. Across some 400 genotyped donors of the cohort, an average of approximately 220,000 unique TCR beta nucleotide sequences per donor were sequenced, and roughly a sixth of those sequences were non-productive. Among the approximately 400 genotyped donors, roughly 80% belonged to the genetic ancestry cluster associated with self-reported Caucasian donors. The study combined high-throughput TCR immunosequencing, statistical association of individual TCRs with disease status, and machine learning to predict cytomegalovirus infection status. Approximately 310 gigabases of sequencing data and approximately 84 million unique TCR sequences were included in an early release covering roughly 700 HLA-typed donors. The number of donors typed differed by locus, with 629-630 for A, B, C, DRB1 and DQB1, approximately 500 for DQA1, 600 to 610 for DPA1, and approximately 470 for DPB1. The T cell repertoires of under 700 subjects were profiled by immunosequencing and related to cytomegalovirus serostatus. In addition to the first cohort of 666 subjects, a separate validation cohort of 100 to 150 different subjects was used. All discovery cohort repertoires had been generated on a single sequencing platform. Because of strong linkage in the cohort, roughly five DR-DQ haplotypes were treated as single units for association and clustering. Alongside the repertoire data, information on donor age, sex, ethnicity and CMV serostatus was compiled. A later analysis re-examined previously published TCR beta repertoires from just over 650 donors and added high-resolution HLA genotyping to investigate patterns of TCR occurrence. Rather than drawing on any new phenotypic data, the later analysis identified candidate immune exposures from TCR beta sequences and the way those sequences occurred across donors. To decide whether each TCR beta V gene segment behaved as functional or pseudogenic, an earlier analysis of 587 of the donors relied on high-throughput TCR beta sequencing. Summary of the overall study and its limitations: A further reported finding was that TCR beta sequences accurately predicted the HLA-A and HLA-B alleles for most subjects in the first cohort. According to a later analysis, most CMV-associated TCR beta chains appeared to be HLA-restricted, and the HLA associations seemed to be driven largely by CMV exposure. Because HLA typing was missing for some donors at each locus, association tests included only the typed subset. Only TCR beta chains were sequenced in this cohort, and the absence of alpha or paired-chain data limited detectable features. In a later analysis, the rate of TCR association differed among HLA loci, with DRB1 alleles having the most associated TCRs and HLA-C alleles having the fewest. The sequencing pipeline was judged likely to have produced a cluster of highly shared sequence variants as a technical artifact. Correlated functional status among segregating V segments might reflect linkage disequilibrium, but an unknown experimental factor could not be ruled out. Presence/absence analyses assumed roughly uniform sequencing depth across donors, an assumption that may not hold. An association between a missense DCLRE1C variant and V-gene and J-gene trimming of TCR beta chains was found in a later genetic analysis and replicated in an independent cohort. A later analysis reported that several top co-occurrence clusters appeared linked to parvovirus B19, influenza, CMV and Epstein-Barr virus. Because counts were too low, about 15 rarely observed V segments, including chromosome 9 orphons, were left out of the earlier analysis of some 640 of the donors. The authors suggested that the approach could potentially be generalized to other disease states and immunological phenotypes. Three of the identified cytomegalovirus-associated TCR beta chains were confirmed in vitro to be specific for cytomegalovirus antigens. When HLA alleles, especially DR and DQ, strongly co-occurred, attributing TCR associations to individual alleles was difficult. While some public TCRs were present in many individuals, most TCR sequences turned up only very rarely across donors. In the study, some 160 TCR beta chains were listed as associated with cytomegalovirus. For the cohort, immune exposure information was limited to CMV serostatus. In a later analysis, more than 15,000 TCR beta sequences were associated with specific HLA alleles at a false discovery rate of 0.05. The 87-base-pair reads could not distinguish some IMGT-functional V segments, including TRBV6-2 and TRBV6-3, so those segments were excluded. According to a later genetic analysis, donors in an Asian-associated ancestry cluster had fewer N-insertions in productive TCRs than the approximately 650-donor mean. Broadly in line with IMGT annotations, most TCR beta V segments showed up in productive rearrangements about 87% or about 30% of the time in an earlier analysis of roughly 590 of the donors. In a later analysis, HLA-associated TCR beta chains were found to be more clonally expanded and to have lower generation probabilities than equally common non-associated chains. The classifier was reported to diagnose cytomegalovirus status with high specificity and sensitivity in both the original and validation cohorts.

V loses 5 bases, J loses 12 bases, and the germline ends lie 17 bases apart. Looking up the germline V gene (reference sequence) yields CDR1 LNHDA and CDR2 SQIVND. The cysteine opens and the phenylalanine closes a CDR3 of 13 amino acids. CDR3 DNA is the only sequence kept; it has 39 bases, read in frame from the first base. The cohort consisted of approximately 690 healthy bone marrow donors. At the time of sampling, every cohort member was nominally healthy, though immune exposures that went unrecorded were likely present. The donor tested CMV seronegative, placing the donor among the roughly 400 seronegative members of the cohort. Each donor provided a peripheral blood sample, and peripheral blood mononuclear cells were used for TCR beta sequencing. The Qiagen DNeasy Blood Extraction Kit was used to extract genomic DNA from the blood cell samples. Receptors were amplified or captured by the immunoSEQ multiplex PCR assay. The multiplex PCR relied on a mix of 60 forward primers for TCR Vbeta segments and 13 reverse primers for TCR Jbeta segments. The CDR3 region of rearranged TCR beta genes was amplified from genomic DNA with a multiplex PCR assay. The amplified TCR beta libraries were sequenced on the Illumina HiSeq System as 87-base-pair reads. Turning to the authors' computational methods: A later analysis tallied roughly 80 million unique TCR beta chains across the 666 repertoires, and around 9.9 million of those chains were shared by two or more donors. Raw reads were error-corrected and collapsed into unique sequences with a nearest-neighbor algorithm that merged closely related sequences to remove PCR and sequencing errors. Alignment of CDR3 sequences to IMGT reference sequences was used to assign V, D and J gene segments. For a sequence to be retained, at least a six-nucleotide match to both a V gene segment and a J gene segment was required. Rearrangements were called productive when the CDR3 lacked stop codons and stayed in frame with V and J; all others were non-productive. CDR3 was defined according to IMGT convention as the region running from the second conserved V-encoded cysteine to the conserved J-encoded phenylalanine. In an earlier analysis of 550 to 650 of the donors, sequences lacking an unambiguous match to a single V gene segment were excluded. An earlier analysis of several hundred of the donors called V segments functional above 56.7% productive rearrangements and segregating when the between-donor standard deviation exceeded 5%. A statistical classification framework was built to diagnose cytomegalovirus status from the catalog of TCR beta chain sequences. V and J gene assignment, in a later analysis, came from comparing TCR nucleotide sequences with IMGT/GENE-DB human TR gene sequences. In a later analysis, CDR3 sequences and most-parsimonious VDJ recombination scenarios were assigned using the TCRdist pipeline. A later analysis defined each TCR beta chain by its CDR3 amino acid sequence plus V-gene family, and excluded reads lacking a unique V-gene family. In a later analysis, 450 to 600 highly shared, low-generation-probability nucleotide sequences were removed to address suspected cross-contamination and a sequencing artifact. For each public chain, a later analysis derived a clonal expansion index from normalized ranks of inferred template counts within each repertoire. In a later analysis, generation probabilities were computed using a VDJ recombination model fitted to out-of-frame rearrangements, and the results were checked against IGoR. A later analysis scored TCR-TCR, TCR-HLA and TCR-CMV co-occurrence with hypergeometric tests, applying a repertoire-size bias correction to TCR pairs. In a later analysis, false discovery rates were estimated by permuting HLA or CMV assignments 20 times. In a later analysis, co-occurring TCRs were grouped using DBSCAN, and TCRdist sequence similarity was added for clustering within HLA-allele-positive subsets. Repertoires with fewer than 30,000 or more than 120,000 public chains, plus five repertoires with anomalous nucleotide sharing, were excluded from co-occurrence clustering. TCRdb's version of the immuneACCESS table is confined to in-frame rearrangements and falls short of the full clone set. An unresolved V gene accounts for under half of the shortfall where checked; the remainder is of unknown origin. The DNA was the basis for D and trimming; V, J and clone size are from that table. This sample lists 190,000 or so clones; 82% were detected once. 0.098% of the sample is held by the ten biggest clonotypes.

The chain is made from TRBV19 and TRBJ1-5, and the D gene may be TRBD1, 6 bases matching. This clonotype was sampled from a boy between 2 and 15 years old in good health and CMV-seronegative. The specimen sequenced was PBMCs. The DNA sequence is given as TGTGCCAGTAGTGGAATACAGGGCGGGCACCAGCATTTT. Translated, it gives CASSGIQGGHQHF.